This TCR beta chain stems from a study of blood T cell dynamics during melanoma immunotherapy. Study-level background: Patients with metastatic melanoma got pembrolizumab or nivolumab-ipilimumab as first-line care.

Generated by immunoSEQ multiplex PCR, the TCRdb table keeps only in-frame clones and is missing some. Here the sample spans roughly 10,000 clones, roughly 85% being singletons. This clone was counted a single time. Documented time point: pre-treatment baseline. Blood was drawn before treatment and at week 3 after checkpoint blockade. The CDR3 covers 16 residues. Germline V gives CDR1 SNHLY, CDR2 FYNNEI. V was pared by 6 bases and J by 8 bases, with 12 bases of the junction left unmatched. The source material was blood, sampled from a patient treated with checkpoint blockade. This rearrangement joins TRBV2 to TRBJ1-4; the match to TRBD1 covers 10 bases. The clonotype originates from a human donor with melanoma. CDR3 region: CASRAGRDRGEEKLFF. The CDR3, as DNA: TGTGCCAGCAGAGCCGGCCGGGACAGGGGTGAAGAAAAACTGTTTTTT.